The rows below give T cell receptor beta chains drawn from one sample of a study of neurological immune-mediated disorders. TCRdb recomputed calls from the 5' RACE reads with MiXCR, one row per CDR3 protein. The sample has almost 85,000 distinct CDR3 sequences, 2% to 3% seen once; the top ten hold around 1.1%. The sequencing input was PBMCs. The receptors here all came from a woman aged 25 to 39 with multiple sclerosis. Each CDR3 is given with its conserved first and last residue. Fields, in order: V gene, J gene, D gene, CDR3 length, clone size, CDR3 protein, CDR3 DNA. A D gene is named only where the DNA matches it firmly. Clone size is shown for a subset of rows, as once, few, many or a class of expanded clone.

v_call: TRBV7-9
j_call: TRBJ2-7
d_call: -
cdr3_length: 14
clone_size: many
cdr3_aa: CACARGLPQGEQYF
cdr3_nt: TGTGCCTGCGCCCGGGGACTTCCGCAGGGAGAGCAGTACTTC

v_call: TRBV5-1
j_call: TRBJ2-3
d_call: -
cdr3_length: 16
clone_size: many
cdr3_aa: CASSLGLATRADTQYF
cdr3_nt: TGCGCCAGCAGCTTGGGTCTAGCGACCCGCGCAGATACGCAGTATTTT

v_call: TRBV20-1
j_call: TRBJ2-7
d_call: -
cdr3_length: 11
clone_size: many
cdr3_aa: CSARSGEPGEF
cdr3_nt: TGCAGTGCTAGGTCAGGGGAGCCAGGGGAATTC

v_call: TRBV28
j_call: TRBJ2-7
d_call: TRBD2
cdr3_length: 15
clone_size: many
cdr3_aa: CASRLGRGGPYEQYF
cdr3_nt: TGTGCCAGCAGATTGGGACGGGGGGGCCCCTACGAGCAGTACTTC

v_call: TRBV20-1
j_call: TRBJ2-7
d_call: -
cdr3_length: 12
clone_size: many
cdr3_aa: CSVLGGTYEQYF
cdr3_nt: TGCAGTGTCCTAGGGGGGACCTACGAGCAGTACTTC

v_call: TRBV6-6
j_call: TRBJ2-2
d_call: TRBD1
cdr3_length: 15
clone_size: many
cdr3_aa: CASSKGQGNTGELFF
cdr3_nt: TGTGCCAGCAGTAAGGGACAGGGGAACACCGGGGAGCTGTTTTTT

v_call: TRBV12-3/TRBV12-4
j_call: TRBJ2-7
d_call: -
cdr3_length: 15
clone_size: many
cdr3_aa: CASTQGGARIYEQYF
cdr3_nt: TGTGCCAGCACCCAAGGGGGGGCTCGCATCTACGAGCAGTACTTC

v_call: TRBV7-9
j_call: TRBJ2-1
d_call: -
cdr3_length: 13
clone_size: many
cdr3_aa: CATDPGYYNEQFF
cdr3_nt: TGTGCCACCGACCCGGGATACTACAATGAGCAGTTCTTC

v_call: TRBV7-9
j_call: TRBJ2-7
d_call: -
cdr3_length: 14
clone_size: many
cdr3_aa: CASSFTGFHSEQYF
cdr3_nt: TGTGCCAGCAGCTTTACAGGGTTCCACTCCGAGCAGTACTTC

v_call: TRBV6-5
j_call: TRBJ2-7
d_call: TRBD2
cdr3_length: 13
clone_size: many
cdr3_aa: CASRKLAGSEQYF
cdr3_nt: TGTGCCAGCAGGAAACTAGCGGGAAGCGAGCAGTACTTC

v_call: TRBV20-1
j_call: TRBJ2-1
d_call: TRBD2
cdr3_length: 15
clone_size: many
cdr3_aa: CSASERERFYNEQFF
cdr3_nt: TGCAGTGCTTCCGAGCGGGAGAGGTTTTACAATGAGCAGTTCTTC

v_call: TRBV5-1
j_call: TRBJ1-1
d_call: -
cdr3_length: 13
clone_size: many
cdr3_aa: CASSIQVNTEAFF
cdr3_nt: TGCGCCAGCAGCATACAGGTTAACACTGAAGCTTTCTTT

v_call: TRBV7-3
j_call: TRBJ2-5
d_call: -
cdr3_length: 15
clone_size: many
cdr3_aa: CASSSGRTAQETQYF
cdr3_nt: TGTGCCAGCAGCTCAGGCCGGACTGCTCAAGAGACCCAGTACTTC

v_call: TRBV19
j_call: TRBJ2-7
d_call: TRBD2
cdr3_length: 13
clone_size: -
cdr3_aa: CASSTTGGHEQYF
cdr3_nt: TGTGCCAGTAGTACAACGGGGGGACACGAGCAGTACTTC

v_call: TRBV27
j_call: TRBJ2-1
d_call: TRBD2
cdr3_length: 15
clone_size: many
cdr3_aa: CASSTSGNSYNEQFF
cdr3_nt: TGTGCCAGCAGTACAAGCGGGAACTCCTACAATGAGCAGTTCTTC

v_call: TRBV20-1
j_call: TRBJ1-1
d_call: -
cdr3_length: 14
clone_size: many
cdr3_aa: CSARDRAQGTEAFF
cdr3_nt: TGCAGTGCTAGAGATCGAGCCCAGGGCACTGAAGCTTTCTTT

v_call: TRBV20-1
j_call: TRBJ1-1
d_call: TRBD1
cdr3_length: 14
clone_size: many
cdr3_aa: CSARGGQAVPEAFF
cdr3_nt: TGCAGTGCCAGGGGGGGACAGGCCGTACCTGAAGCTTTCTTT

v_call: TRBV10-3
j_call: TRBJ2-7
d_call: TRBD2
cdr3_length: 14
clone_size: many
cdr3_aa: CAISDRDYPYEQYF
cdr3_nt: TGTGCCATCAGCGACCGGGACTATCCCTACGAGCAGTACTTC

v_call: TRBV6-6
j_call: TRBJ2-7
d_call: TRBD1
cdr3_length: 13
clone_size: many
cdr3_aa: CASRYPGGYEQYF
cdr3_nt: TGTGCCAGCAGATACCCAGGGGGCTACGAGCAGTACTTC

v_call: TRBV5-1
j_call: TRBJ1-2
d_call: -
cdr3_length: 15
clone_size: many
cdr3_aa: CASSGGEHNLYGYTF
cdr3_nt: TGCGCCAGCAGCGGCGGGGAACACAATCTCTATGGCTACACCTTC

v_call: TRBV4-3
j_call: TRBJ2-1
d_call: -
cdr3_length: 16
clone_size: many
cdr3_aa: CASSQDLGGRNNEQFF
cdr3_nt: TGCGCCAGCAGCCAAGATCTCGGGGGGCGGAACAATGAGCAGTTCTTC

v_call: TRBV5-1
j_call: TRBJ1-2
d_call: -
cdr3_length: 14
clone_size: many
cdr3_aa: CASSREESLYGYTF
cdr3_nt: TGCGCCAGCAGCCGAGAGGAGTCTCTCTATGGCTACACCTTC

v_call: TRBV20-1
j_call: TRBJ1-5
d_call: -
cdr3_length: 12
clone_size: many
cdr3_aa: CSAVTEGQPQHF
cdr3_nt: TGCAGTGCTGTGACAGAAGGGCAGCCCCAGCATTTT

v_call: TRBV5-5
j_call: TRBJ1-2
d_call: -
cdr3_length: 12
clone_size: many
cdr3_aa: CASSAGERGYTF
cdr3_nt: TGTGCCAGCAGCGCGGGGGAGAGGGGCTACACCTTC

v_call: TRBV18
j_call: TRBJ1-4
d_call: -
cdr3_length: 14
clone_size: -
cdr3_aa: CASSYQGANEKLFF
cdr3_nt: TGTGCCAGCTCATACCAGGGAGCGAATGAAAAACTGTTTTTT

v_call: TRBV4-3
j_call: TRBJ1-2
d_call: TRBD1
cdr3_length: 15
clone_size: many
cdr3_aa: CASSQVFRGPRGYTF
cdr3_nt: TGCGCCAGCAGCCAAGTATTTAGGGGGCCACGTGGCTACACCTTC

v_call: TRBV28
j_call: TRBJ1-1
d_call: -
cdr3_length: 13
clone_size: -
cdr3_aa: CATQQGGAPEAFF
cdr3_nt: TGTGCCACCCAACAGGGAGGGGCCCCTGAAGCTTTCTTT

v_call: TRBV24-1
j_call: TRBJ2-2
d_call: -
cdr3_length: 14
clone_size: many
cdr3_aa: CATSDPGETGELFF
cdr3_nt: TGTGCCACCAGTGATCCTGGTGAGACCGGGGAGCTGTTTTTT

v_call: TRBV20-1
j_call: TRBJ2-7
d_call: -
cdr3_length: 15
clone_size: many
cdr3_aa: CSARDLSGLSYEQYF
cdr3_nt: TGCAGTGCTAGAGATCTGTCCGGGCTCTCCTACGAGCAGTACTTC

v_call: TRBV12-3/TRBV12-4
j_call: TRBJ1-1
d_call: TRBD1
cdr3_length: 11
clone_size: many
cdr3_aa: CASRGTGKSFF
cdr3_nt: TGTGCCAGCAGGGGGACAGGGAAATCTTTCTTT

v_call: TRBV12-3/TRBV12-4
j_call: TRBJ2-2
d_call: TRBD2
cdr3_length: 15
clone_size: many
cdr3_aa: CASSLSSGDTGELFF
cdr3_nt: TGTGCCAGCAGTTTAAGTAGCGGGGACACCGGGGAGCTGTTTTTT

v_call: TRBV7-2
j_call: TRBJ1-2
d_call: -
cdr3_length: 13
clone_size: many
cdr3_aa: CASSTTGRYGYTF
cdr3_nt: TGTGCCAGCAGCACAACCGGGCGCTATGGCTACACCTTC

v_call: TRBV6-5
j_call: TRBJ1-2
d_call: -
cdr3_length: 16
clone_size: many
cdr3_aa: CASSAHGETSNYGYTF
cdr3_nt: TGTGCCAGCAGTGCCCATGGGGAGACCTCTAACTATGGCTACACCTTC

v_call: TRBV20-1
j_call: TRBJ2-7
d_call: -
cdr3_length: 11
clone_size: many
cdr3_aa: CSASLEAEQYF
cdr3_nt: TGCAGTGCTAGTCTCGAGGCCGAGCAGTACTTC

v_call: TRBV20-1
j_call: TRBJ2-7
d_call: -
cdr3_length: 14
clone_size: many
cdr3_aa: CSARDPRAPYEQYF
cdr3_nt: TGCAGTGCTAGAGATCCCAGGGCCCCCTACGAGCAGTACTTC

v_call: TRBV7-2
j_call: TRBJ1-2
d_call: -
cdr3_length: 12
clone_size: many
cdr3_aa: CASSFTQGGYTF
cdr3_nt: TGTGCCAGCAGCTTTACCCAGGGTGGCTACACCTTC

v_call: TRBV7-3
j_call: TRBJ2-2
d_call: TRBD1
cdr3_length: 15
clone_size: many
cdr3_aa: CASSPRTGGSGELFF
cdr3_nt: TGTGCCAGCAGCCCCCGGACAGGGGGCTCCGGGGAGCTGTTTTTT

v_call: TRBV20-1
j_call: TRBJ1-3
d_call: -
cdr3_length: 14
clone_size: many
cdr3_aa: CSARDQRGGNTIYF
cdr3_nt: TGCAGTGCTAGAGATCAGAGGGGAGGAAACACCATATATTTT

v_call: TRBV20-1
j_call: TRBJ1-1
d_call: TRBD1
cdr3_length: 13
clone_size: many
cdr3_aa: CSASLEGARGAFF
cdr3_nt: TGCAGTGCTAGTTTGGAGGGGGCGCGGGGAGCTTTCTTT

v_call: TRBV18
j_call: TRBJ2-7
d_call: TRBD2
cdr3_length: 15
clone_size: many
cdr3_aa: CASSPTSGRAHEQYF
cdr3_nt: TGTGCCAGCTCACCAACTAGCGGGAGGGCCCACGAGCAGTACTTC

v_call: TRBV25-1
j_call: TRBJ2-2
d_call: TRBD1
cdr3_length: 15
clone_size: many
cdr3_aa: CASSVQGSDTGELFF
cdr3_nt: TGTGCCAGCAGTGTACAGGGGAGCGACACCGGGGAGCTGTTTTTT